This T cell receptor beta chain was retrieved from a study of T cell changes during pregnancy in multiple sclerosis. The CDR3 is 13 amino acids. In germline, CDR1 is LGHNT, CDR2 FRNRAP. Deletions cut 5 bases from V and 2 bases from J, with 9 bases between. Clones were sequenced by immunoSEQ multiplex PCR, and TCRdb holds only the in-frame ones, with some missing. The sample has about 33,000 clones, roughly nine tenths seen once. The rearrangement links TRBV12-5 to TRBJ1-1; D is undetermined. This clonotype originated in a female donor in good health, enrolled as a control in a pregnancy study. Source: CD4+ T cells from peripheral blood mononuclear cells, taken in the third trimester of pregnancy. CDR3 residues: CASGRQENTEAFF. CDR3 DNA: TGTGCTAGTGGTCGACAAGAAAACACTGAAGCTTTCTTT.